The sequence of this T cell receptor (beta chain) was determined in a study of blood T cell repertoires in COVID-19 (dated by TCRdb to about 2020). Turning to the overall study: Samples covering the acute and convalescent phases of COVID-19 were provided by collaborators in the United States, Italy and Spain. Nearly every sample came with metadata listing a de-identified subject ID, COVID-19 status, age in years and sex. The repertoires were released in a freely available public database meant as a resource for research on the immune response to SARS-CoV-2. Subjects who had been exposed to COVID-19, were actively infected with it, or had recovered from it provided the deeply sampled blood TCRbeta repertoires that made up the dataset. The material from the prospective study consisted of cDNA or gDNA derived from T cells, B-cell-depleted T cells, or PBMCs. The samples were drawn from two sources: the first 160 participants of the ongoing ImmuneRACE study, and 1,200 or so subjects contributed by 6 global collaborators. Where available, HLA class I and class II types were obtained from metadata supplied by the sample provider rather than from assay-based typing.

CDR3 length: 14 amino acids, cysteine to phenylalanine. The DNA shown is the 42-base CDR3, in frame from base 1. CDR1 and CDR2, per the germline V gene (reference sequence), are LGHDT and YNNKEL. V lost 1 base and J lost 2 bases, and the count of bases not matched to a germline gene is 1. In regard to this clone: Its antigen specificity is not known. No quality values exist for individual bases; no much larger clone is one base distant.

A second Seattle source provided samples from volunteer blood donors who had recovered from COVID-19. Collaborating institutions collected whole blood in K2EDTA tubes following their own protocols. For TCRbeta analysis, collaborators shipped samples in one of three forms: frozen whole blood, isolated PBMCs, or DNA extracted from either of those sample types. The immunoSEQ Assay, a bias-controlled multiplex PCR, was used to amplify TCRbeta CDR3 regions from genomic DNA. The original methods were these. Nucleated cell counts per sample were estimated from amplification of reference gene primers within the assay. To quantify the absolute abundance of each unique TCRbeta CDR3 rearrangement, sequence reads were collapsed and filtered. For each sample, productive Simpson clonality was calculated as the square root of Simpson's diversity index over productive rearrangements. TCRdb re-hosts the immuneACCESS table, in-frame sequences only. Its copies lack some clones; in the studies checked, an unresolved V gene accounts for under half of them, and the cause for the rest is not known. That table supplies the V and J calls and clone size; D and trimming were determined from the DNA. A total of 230,000 or so clones appear in this sample, approximately 82% of them only once. The ten largest make up about 1.5% of the sample.

Results the study describes overall, beyond this receptor: The quantity of clinical and demographic metadata differed by source and by participant and was supplied without curation.

The chain is encoded by TRBV3-1 (or the pseudogene TRBV3-2) joined to TRBJ2-7, with 8 bases aligning to TRBD2. This sequence was found in a woman aged 40 to 50 who had recovered from COVID-19. Sequencing was done on a sample of peripheral blood. The DNA is TGTGCCAGCAGCCAAGCGGGGGGGCCCTACGAGCAGTACTTC. Its protein product is CASSQAGGPYEQYF.